This T cell receptor (beta chain) was recovered during a study of blood T cell repertoires in COVID-19. Study as a whole: COVID-19 samples, acute and convalescent, were from the United States, Italy and Spain. PBMCs, B-cell-depleted T cells, or T cells provided the cDNA or gDNA that made up the material.

This clone showed up just a few times. Original data processing: Estimated nucleated cell counts came from reference gene primer amplification. The assay was immunoSEQ multiplex PCR, and TCRdb's table has in-frame clones only and misses some. V and J calls and clone size are given by that table; D and trimming were obtained from the DNA. The repertoire holds roughly 70,000 clones, with roughly 75% as singletons. J lost 3 bases, V lost 10 bases, and 8 bases had no gene match. The CDR3 has 13 residues. Germline V gene sequence: CDR1 MDHEN, CDR2 SYDVKM. The rearrangement links TRBV28 to TRBJ2-7; TRBD1 aligns across 8 bases. The clonotype comes from a human donor in a cohort sampled during active COVID-19. The sequenced material came from peripheral blood. The CDR3: CAILGQGVYEQYF. For the CDR3, the DNA is TGTGCCATCCTAGGACAGGGAGTCTACGAGCAGTACTTC.